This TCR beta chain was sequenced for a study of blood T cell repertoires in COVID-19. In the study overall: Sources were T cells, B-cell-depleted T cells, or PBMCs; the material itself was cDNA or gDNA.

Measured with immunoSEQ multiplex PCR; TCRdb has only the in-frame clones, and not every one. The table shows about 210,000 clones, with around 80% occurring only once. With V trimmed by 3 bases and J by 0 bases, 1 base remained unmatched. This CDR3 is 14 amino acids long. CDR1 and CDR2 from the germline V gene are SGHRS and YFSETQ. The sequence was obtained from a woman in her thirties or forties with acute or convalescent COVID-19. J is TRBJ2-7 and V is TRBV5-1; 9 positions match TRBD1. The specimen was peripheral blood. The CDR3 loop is CASSWTGDSYEQYF. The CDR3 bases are TGCGCCAGCAGCTGGACAGGGGACTCCTACGAGCAGTACTTC.